A selection of T cell receptor beta chains follows, all from one sample in a study of shared clonotypes between healthy human individuals. The method was immunoSEQ multiplex PCR; TCRdb's version includes in-frame clones alone and lacks a portion of them. The sample shows 1.5 million to 2.5 million clones, less than 95% of them seen only once. The sequencing input was naive CD8+ T cells sorted from blood. All receptors come from a man between 18 and 35 years old in good health. The CDR3 runs from the conserved cysteine through the conserved F or W. A D gene is named only where the DNA matches it firmly. Size tells how often a clone was seen (once, few, many) or the class of an expanded clone, and some rows leave it out.

V gene	clone size	D gene	J gene	CDR3 DNA	CDR3 protein
TRBV2	NA	NA	TRBJ2-3	TGTGCCAGCAAGCAGGGCTTCAGCTACACAGATACGCAGTATTTT	CASKQGFSYTDTQYF
TRBV4-1	NA	TRBD1	TRBJ1-2	TGCGCCAGCAGCCAAGGACGGGGGACAGCTAACTATGGCTACACCTTC	CASSQGRGTANYGYTF
TRBV27	NA	NA	TRBJ1-5	TGTGCCAGCAGTTTCGGGGGGTCGATCAATCAGCCCCAGCATTTT	CASSFGGSINQPQHF
TRBV5-1	NA	NA	TRBJ1-4	TGCGCCAGCAGCTTGGCCGGAGATGAAAAACTGTTTTTT	CASSLAGDEKLFF
TRBV27	NA	TRBD1	TRBJ2-1	TGTGCCAGCAGTCTTCGAATTGGGACAGGTGGGTTCTCCTACAATGAGCAGTTCTTC	CASSLRIGTGGFSYNEQFF
TRBV28	few	NA	TRBJ1-1	TGTGCCAGCAGTTTTGACACCCTTTGGCGGGAATTT	CASSFDTLWREF
TRBV7-9	NA	TRBD1	TRBJ1-2	TGTGCCAGCAGCCACCGGACAGGGTCTAACTATGGCTACACCTTC	CASSHRTGSNYGYTF
TRBV30	NA	NA	TRBJ1-5	TGTGCCTGGAGTGGGGGTAATATCAGCAATCAGCCCCAGCATTTT	CAWSGGNISNQPQHF
TRBV5-1	NA	NA	TRBJ2-5	TGCGCCAGCAGCTTGGAGAGTTACCAAGAGACCCAGTACTTC	CASSLESYQETQYF
TRBV5-4	NA	TRBD1	TRBJ2-7	TGTGCCAGCAGCTATAAGACAGGGGGGATGGACGAGCAGTACTTC	CASSYKTGGMDEQYF
TRBV7-8	NA	NA	TRBJ2-7	TGTGCCAGCAGCCCTGGGGGGTACGAGCAGTACTTC	CASSPGGYEQYF
TRBV2	NA	NA	TRBJ1-2	TGTGCCAGCAGTGACGGAGTAAACTATGGCTACACCTTC	CASSDGVNYGYTF
TRBV7-9	NA	NA	TRBJ1-5	TGTGCCAGCAGCTCGATGGAAGGACAGCCCCAGCATTTT	CASSSMEGQPQHF